What follows are 22 T cell receptor beta chains derived from one specimen sequenced in a study of T cell responses to AZD1222 COVID-19 vaccine (dated by TCRdb to the early 2020s). The library relied on the immunoSEQ multiplex PCR assay. This is the immuneACCESS table as TCRdb keeps it, with only in-frame sequences that have V and J called. A part of the clones is gone; compared with another copy, unresolved V genes explain less than half, and the rest is unexplained. This sample lists 150,000 to 200,000 clones; roughly 92% were detected once. Of the sample, roughly 10% is held by the ten largest clones. The sample's time point, from its label and the paper: baseline before first vaccination. This specimen consisted of peripheral blood, obtained on day 0 of AZD1222 vaccination. These receptors all come from an adult in good health.

The gene calls are TRBV2 and TRBJ2-3; a weak D match, TRBD1 (5 bases). This CDR3 has 14 residues. Germline V lookup: CDR1 SNHLY, CDR2 FYNNEI. Trimming cost V 3 bases and J 1 base, with 8 bases left between them. This CDR3 reads CASSESRGTDTQYF. In nucleotides, the CDR3 is TGTGCCAGCAGTGAGAGCAGGGGCACAGATACGCAGTATTTT.

The rearrangement joins TRBV7-3 to TRBJ1-1, with a tentative D call TRBD1 (6 bases). Trimming shortened V by 0 bases and J by 0 bases, and 8 bases separated the two germline ends. Looked up from germline, CDR1 is SGHTA and CDR2 is FQGTGA. CDR3 length: 15 amino acids. Here the CDR3 DNA reads TGTGCCAGCAGCTTAACGGGGGGCTTGAACACTGAAGCTTTCTTT. It is translated as CASSLTGGLNTEAFF. Full variable domain (remainder filled in from reference TRBV7-3 and TRBJ1-1): GAGVSQTPSNKVTEKGKYVELRCDPISGHTALYWYRQSLGQGPEFLIYFQGTGAADDSGLPNDRFFAVRPEGSVSTLKIQRTERGDSAVYLCASSLTGGLNTEAFFGQGTRLTVV.

The chain employs TRBV5-1 and TRBJ1-1, with D hard to call. CDR3 length: 13 amino acids. V lost 2 bases, J lost 4 bases, and 9 bases lay in between. Germline assignment: CDR1 SGHRS and CDR2 YFSETQ. CDR3: CASSLSKVTEAFF. The CDR3 DNA follows: TGCGCCAGCAGCTTATCAAAGGTCACTGAAGCTTTCTTT.

The chain joins TRBV5-1 to TRBJ1-4, with D uncertain. This CDR3 has 15 residues. The V end lost 2 bases, the J end lost 8 bases, and 16 bases lay between the germline ends. Germline V gene lookup returns CDR1 SGHRS and CDR2 YFSETQ. CDR3: CASSFLPGKEEKLFF. Here the CDR3 DNA reads TGCGCCAGCAGCTTTCTCCCGGGGAAAGAGGAAAAACTGTTTTTT. The entire variable domain, with the rest obtained from reference TRBV5-1 and TRBJ1-4, is as follows: KAGVTQTPRYLIKTRGQQVTLSCSPISGHRSVSWYQQTPGQGLQFLFEYFSETQRNKGNFPGRFSGRQFSNSRSEMNVSTLELGDSALYLCASSFLPGKEEKLFFGSGTQLSVL.

The rearrangement joins TRBV25-1 to TRBJ1-1; 7 nucleotides line up with TRBD1. Germline assignment: CDR1 MGHDK and CDR2 SYGVNS. V gave up 2 bases and J gave up 5 bases; unmatched junction bases: 5. The CDR3 runs 14 residues. CDR3 in DNA: TGTGCCAGCAGTGAAGGAGGGGGCAGAACTGAAGCTTTCTTT. Amino acid sequence: CASSEGGGRTEAFF. Combining the CDR3 with reference TRBV25-1 and TRBJ1-1 gives the whole variable domain EADIYQTPRYLVIGTGKKITLECSQTMGHDKMYWYQQDPGMELHLIHYSYGVNSTEKGDLSSESTVSRIRTEHFPLTLESARPSHTSQYLCASSEGGGRTEAFFGQGTRLTVV.

The chain joins TRBV12-3 or TRBV12-4 to TRBJ1-2; no reliable D call. V lost 0 bases, J lost 12 bases, and 11 bases lay in between. The CDR3 is 12 residues long. CDR3 coding DNA: TGTGCCAGCAGTTTAGCGCTGGGAGGCCACACCTTC. Its translation: CASSLALGGHTF.

In its sample, this clone was seen a few times. This sequence joins TRBV6-4 and TRBJ2-3; the match to TRBD1 covers 10 bases. The CDR3 contains 15 residues. The V gene end was trimmed by 0 bases and the J gene end by 4 bases; junction bases not matched to a gene: 1. In germline, CDR1 is MRHNA, CDR2 SNTAGT. The CDR3 DNA is TGTGCCAGCAGTGACTCGACAGGGGGCGCAGATACGCAGTATTTT. It codes for CASSDSTGGADTQYF.

The chain carries TRBV24-1 and TRBJ1-5; the match to TRBD1 covers 9 bases. Germline V gene sequence: CDR1 KGHDR, CDR2 SFDVKD. V gave up 5 bases and J gave up 5 bases; unmatched junction bases: 9. CDR3 length: 16 residues. This CDR3 is CATSAGDRASHQPQHF. CDR3 in DNA: TGTGCCACCAGTGCCGGGGACAGGGCTTCTCATCAGCCCCAGCATTTT.

The genes are TRBV16 and TRBJ1-4; D ambiguous. V lost 2 bases, J lost 8 bases, and 12 bases lay in between. The CDR3 covers 14 residues. Germline values: CDR1 KGHSY, CDR2 FQNENV. This chain's CDR3 is CASSQGSGKEKLFF. CDR3 bases: TGTGCCAGCAGCCAAGGGTCTGGGAAGGAAAAACTGTTTTTT.

V gene TRBV6-5 combines with J gene TRBJ1-1; 7 nucleotides align to TRBD1. The V gene's germline CDR1 is MNHEY and CDR2 SVGAGI. This CDR3 contains 14 residues. V lost 6 bases to trimming and J lost 3 bases; unmatched junction nucleotides: 7. The CDR3 coding sequence is TGTGCCAGCAGCTCTACAGGGGTGGACACTGAAGCTTTCTTT. Translating it yields CASSSTGVDTEAFF.

To note about this clone: At one end, the junction sequence differs from germline, possibly due to a read error. V usage is TRBV7-2 and J usage is TRBJ1-1; D call uncertain. In germline, CDR1 is SGHTA, CDR2 FQGNSA. The CDR3 is 14 amino acids. CDR3 residues: CASSLAVMNTEAFF. DNA of the CDR3: TGTGCCAGCAGCCTAGCCGTTATGAACACTGAAGCTTTCTTT.

The rearrangement joins TRBV7-9 to TRBJ1-2; D is unresolved. The CDR3 is made up of 15 amino acids. Trimming pared 1 base from V and 8 bases from J, leaving 17 bases between. Looked up from germline, CDR1 is SEHNR and CDR2 is FQNEAQ (reference sequence). The DNA for the CDR3 is TGTGCCAGCAGCTTAGGTTCGGGGAGAAAGGGAGGCTACACCTTC. Its protein product is CASSLGSGRKGGYTF.

V and J are TRBV4-2 and TRBJ2-7; 9 bases agree with TRBD2. CDR3 size: 18 residues. The ends lost 2 bases at V and 1 base at J; junction bases unmatched: 12. From germline, CDR1 is LGHNA and CDR2 YNFKEQ. Here the CDR3 reads CASSQLPQRREGSYEQYF. DNA for the CDR3: TGTGCCAGCAGCCAACTACCCCAGCGGCGGGAGGGGTCCTACGAGCAGTACTTC.

This chain joins TRBV6-1 and TRBJ1-1, with TRBD1 identical over 8 bases. The V and J ends lost 2 bases and 3 bases, in that order; junction bases with no gene match: 2. The CDR3 is 14 residues long. Germline loops: CDR1 MNHNS, CDR2 SASEGT. This chain's CDR3 is CASSEQGADTEAFF. CDR3 DNA sequence: TGTGCCAGCAGTGAACAGGGGGCAGACACTGAAGCTTTCTTT.

In this sample, this clone turned up once. The chain combines TRBV24-1 with TRBJ2-3; D gene unclear. The germline V gene has CDR1 KGHDR and CDR2 SFDVKD. The CDR3 length is 13 residues. Deletions cut 0 bases from V and 2 bases from J, with 2 bases between. The chain's CDR3 is CATSDLYTDTQYF. CDR3 in DNA: TGTGCCACCAGTGATTTGTACACAGATACGCAGTATTTT.

The chain employs TRBV28 and TRBJ1-5, with a tentative D call TRBD1 (6 bases). The CDR3 loop spans 12 amino acids. The V gene lost 4 bases and the J gene lost 9 bases, with 10 bases spanning the gap. The V gene's germline CDR1 is MDHEN and CDR2 SYDVKM. The CDR3: CASSSRGAPQHF. CDR3 nucleotides: TGTGCCAGCAGTTCCCGGGGGGCGCCCCAGCATTTT.

J is TRBJ2-7 and V is TRBV18; 11 bases map to TRBD2. This CDR3 comprises 14 residues. Germline lookup yields CDR1 KGHSH and CDR2 LQKENI. With V trimmed by 8 bases and J by 3 bases, 6 bases remained unmatched. CDR3 residues: CASRPGLAVYEQYF. CDR3 bases: TGTGCCAGCCGACCGGGACTAGCGGTCTACGAGCAGTACTTC.

This clone was seen a few times. The J gene is TRBJ1-1, the V gene TRBV5-4, with 7 nucleotides matching TRBD1. There are 15 residues in the CDR3. V lost 4 bases, J lost 10 bases, and 16 bases stayed unmatched. Germline CDR1 and CDR2: SGHNT and YYREEE (reference sequence). CDR3 sequence: CASSQDRREVLLAFF. CDR3 sequence (DNA): TGTGCCAGCAGCCAGGACAGGAGGGAGGTGTTGTTAGCTTTCTTT.

The V and J genes are TRBV2 and TRBJ1-5; the D is unclear. This CDR3 is 15 amino acids long. V was clipped by 2 bases and J by 5 bases, with 13 bases between them. Per germline, CDR1 SNHLY and CDR2 FYNNEI. DNA of the CDR3: TGTGCCAGCAGTGAACCGTTCGCCGTCGATCAGCCCCAGCATTTT. Translation gives CASSEPFAVDQPQHF.

This clone appeared a single time. The CDR3 sequence: CAISEPGQGSGELFF. CDR3 DNA sequence: TGTGCCATCAGTGAACCGGGACAGGGGTCGGGGGAGCTGTTTTTT. The rearrangement joins TRBV10-3 to TRBJ2-2; 10 bases match TRBD1. CDR1 and CDR2 from the germline V gene are ENHRY and SYGVKD. The CDR3 has 15 residues. Unmatched junction bases numbered 6, after V lost 3 bases and J lost 8 bases.

The chain links TRBV6-1 to TRBJ1-5; unclear D gene. The CDR3 spans 13 residues. V lost 3 bases and J lost 6, with 9 bases in between. CDR1 and CDR2 (germline): MNHNS, SASEGT. The CDR3 coding sequence is TGTGCCAGCAGTGAGACGTGGGCTCAGCCCCAGCATTTT. Amino acid sequence: CASSETWAQPQHF.

This clone has a single count. Mismatch with germline at one junction end may stem from a read error. This chain links TRBV7-2 with TRBJ1-3; 11 bases agree with TRBD1. There are 14 residues in the CDR3. Germline-derived CDR1 and CDR2 are SGHTA and FQGNSA. This CDR3 is CASSLEGQGADLEF. CDR3 sequence (DNA): TGTGCCAGCAGCTTAGAAGGACAGGGGGCCGACCTGGAATTT.